A single sample gave rise to the 20 T cell receptor beta chains below, sequenced in a study of blood T cells in healthy people across ages. A second 7 to 11 cycle PCR used barcoded and J-beta primers. TCRdb processed the 5' RACE reads anew with MiXCR; each CDR3 protein has one entry. The data show around 870,000 distinct CDR3 sequences, under 30% seen once. The sample was blood. These receptors were collected from a woman older than 75 in good health.

The V gene is TRBV6-5, the J gene TRBJ2-7, with 10 bases fitting TRBD1. Germline CDR1 reads MNHEY; CDR2 reads SVGAGI. V shed 0 bases and J 2 bases; nucleotides not matched to a gene: 4. CDR3 size: 16 residues. Here the CDR3 reads CASSYSGTGDTYEQYF. DNA of the CDR3: TGTGCCAGCAGTTACTCGGGGACAGGGGATACCTACGAGCAGTACTTC.

This clonotype was recorded at least ten times. CDR3 loop: CASSLAPPGTGANVLTF. The CDR3 DNA follows: TGTGCCAGCAGCTTAGCCCCCCCAGGGACTGGGGCCAACGTCCTGACTTTC. The V gene is TRBV7-2, the J gene TRBJ2-6; D possibly corresponds to TRBD1 (5 bases). The CDR3 spans 17 residues. V lost 0 bases, J lost 2 bases, and 11 bases lay in between. Germline V CDR1 and CDR2: SGHTA, FQGNSA.

The chain employs TRBV20-1 and TRBJ2-5; D is perhaps TRBD2 (7 bases). The CDR3 length is 16 residues. V was trimmed by 5 bases and J by 2 bases, leaving 21 bases between them. The V gene's germline CDR1 is DFQATT and CDR2 SNEGSKA (reference sequence). In DNA form, the CDR3 reads TGCAGTGCTGGGGGAGGGACCGGGACAAGACAAGAGACCCAGTACTTC. Translation: CSAGGGTGTRQETQYF.

This clonotype was observed many times. This chain connects TRBV12-3 or TRBV12-4 to TRBJ2-1; TRBD1 aligns across 10 bases. The CDR3 has 16 amino acids. V shed 6 bases and J 5 bases; nucleotides not matched to a gene: 10. CDR3 in amino acids: CASSRGQGVLDNEQFF. The CDR3 nucleotides are TGTGCCAGCAGCCGCGGACAGGGGGTCCTTGACAATGAGCAGTTCTTC.

This clonotype has more than one count but fewer than ten. CDR3 nucleotides: TGTGCCATCAGTGAGTCCTCAGGCGGTAAGACCCAGTACTTC. Protein sequence: CAISESSGGKTQYF. The V call is TRBV10-3, the J call TRBJ2-7; D call uncertain. Gene TRBJ2-5 matches the end of the DNA better, so the J call may be wrong. Germline-derived CDR1 and CDR2 are ENHRY and SYGVKD. The CDR3 consists of 14 residues.

This clonotype was seen more than once but under ten times. This may be a read error: a much more frequent sequence differs by one nucleotide. The chain is built from TRBV6-5 and TRBJ2-1, with 12 bases aligning to TRBD2. Germline-derived CDR1 and CDR2 are MNHEY and SVGAGI. CDR3 length equals 15 residues. The junction had 4 bases not matched to a gene; V was cut back by 6 bases and J by 4 bases. The CDR3 sequence is CASRWLAGGYNEQFF. The CDR3 bases are TGTGCCAGCAGATGGCTAGCGGGGGGGTACAATGAGCAGTTCTTC.

V usage is TRBV7-6 and J usage is TRBJ2-1, with TRBD1 identical over 7 bases. Germline V gene data show CDR1 as SGHVS and CDR2 as FNYEAQ. The CDR3 loop spans 16 amino acids. With V trimmed by 5 bases and J by 0 bases, 7 bases remained unmatched. For the CDR3, the DNA is TGTGCCAGCAGCCCCTTGACAGGGAGCTCCTACAATGAGCAGTTCTTC. Its protein is CASSPLTGSSYNEQFF.

This clonotype has only a few counts. J is TRBJ2-1 and V is TRBV7-2; 7 nucleotides line up with TRBD2. The DNA matches TRBJ2-7 better at its end, which makes the J call doubtful. Germline values: CDR1 SGHTA, CDR2 FQGNSA. The CDR3 spans 18 residues. CDR3: CASTRATSTWGSYNEQYF. The CDR3 nucleotides are TGTGCCAGCACCCGGGCGACTAGCACATGGGGGTCCTACAATGAGCAGTACTTC.

V usage is TRBV25-1 and J usage is TRBJ1-6; 8 bases are shared with TRBD1. The CDR3 extends over 15 amino acids. Germline trimming cut 2 bases from V and 10 bases from J; bases unmatched to any gene: 7. The germline CDR1 and CDR2 sequences are MGHDK and SYGVNS. As DNA, the CDR3 is TGTGCCAGCAGTGAACGGACAGGGCGGGGATCACCCCTCCACTTT. Encoded protein: CASSERTGRGSPLHF.

The table lists this clonotype with many counts. This chain joins TRBV12-3 or TRBV12-4 and TRBJ2-7; D is unresolved. This CDR3 has 14 amino acids. Trimming removed 8 bases at V and 0 bases at J, with 14 bases between. CDR3 nucleotide sequence: TGTGCCAGCGCCTCTGGCAGTGGCTCCTACGAGCAGTACTTC. Its protein product is CASASGSGSYEQYF.

This chain connects TRBV10-3 to TRBJ1-2; D not resolved. Per germline, CDR1 ENHRY and CDR2 SYGVKD. The germline V and J ends were trimmed by 3 bases and 4 bases, with 15 bases remaining between them. The CDR3 consists of 15 residues. As DNA, the CDR3 is TGTGCCATCAGTGACGATACGACACTTGGCTATGGCTACACCTTC. It specifies CAISDDTTLGYGYTF.

The rearrangement links TRBV11-2 to TRBJ1-1; no clear D. The germline V gene encodes CDR1 SGHAT and CDR2 FQNNGV. The CDR3 has 15 amino acids. Trimming removed 0 bases at V and 1 base at J, with 9 bases between. For the CDR3, the DNA is TGTGCCAGCAGCTTAGATATGTCAGGGAACACTGAAGCTTTCTTT. Amino acid sequence: CASSLDMSGNTEAFF.

V usage is TRBV7-2 and J usage is TRBJ2-2; 8 bases are a match to TRBD2. J was trimmed by 3 bases and V by 0 bases; bases with no gene match: 3. The CDR3 totals 16 residues. The germline gives CDR1 SGHTA, CDR2 FQGNSA. The CDR3 loop is CASSLAAGGYTGELFF. For the CDR3, the DNA is TGTGCCAGCAGCTTAGCGGCGGGAGGTTACACCGGGGAGCTGTTTTTT.

This clonotype was picked up many times. J is TRBJ2-3 and V is TRBV2, with TRBD2 identical over 7 bases. This CDR3 region has 13 residues. CDR1 is SNHLY, CDR2 FYNNEI, per germline. V shed 8 bases and J 3 bases; nucleotides not matched to a gene: 5. The CDR3 spells CASSAGYTDTQYF. The DNA for the CDR3 is TGTGCCAGCTCAGCGGGGTATACAGATACGCAGTATTTT.

The J gene is TRBJ1-1, the V gene TRBV11-3, with a weak D call TRBD1 (5 bases). Germline V gene sequence: CDR1 SGHNT, CDR2 YENEEA. The CDR3 totals 13 residues. V was cut by 1 base and J by 7 bases, with 10 bases left in between. CDR3 sequence reads: CASSLGDVGEAFF. DNA of the CDR3: TGTGCCAGCAGCTTAGGGGACGTGGGTGAAGCTTTCTTT.

In nucleotides, the CDR3 is TGCAGTGCCCCCTACCGTCGACCCTCCACCGGGGAGCTGTTTTTT. It codes for CSAPYRRPSTGELFF. This rearrangement joins TRBV20-1 to TRBJ2-2; D gene uncertain. V dropped 6 bases and J dropped 4 bases, with 18 bases sitting between them. This CDR3 contains 15 residues. Germline V gene sequence: CDR1 DFQATT, CDR2 SNEGSKA (reference sequence).

This clonotype was seen at least ten times. The chain joins TRBV9 to TRBJ2-6; possibly TRBD2 for D (5 bases). Trimming removed 3 bases at V and 1 base at J, with 11 bases between. The germline CDR1 and CDR2 sequences are SGDLS and YYNGEE. CDR3 length: 16 amino acids. The chain's CDR3 is CASSARTGSGANVLTF. The CDR3 DNA reads as TGTGCCAGCAGCGCGAGGACGGGGTCTGGGGCCAACGTCCTGACTTTC. The full variable domain, its missing parts supplied by reference TRBV9 and TRBJ2-6, is DSGVTQTPKHLITATGQRVTLRCSPRSGDLSVYWYQQSLDQGLQFLIQYYNGEERAKGNILERFSAQQFPDLHSELNLSSLELGDSALYFCASSARTGSGANVLTFGAGSRLTVL.

The table lists this clonotype with a few counts. V usage is TRBV15 and J usage is TRBJ1-1; TRBD1 might be the D (6 bases). V was trimmed by 2 bases and J by 0 bases, leaving 10 bases between them. The CDR3 loop spans 15 amino acids. Germline values: CDR1 LNHNV, CDR2 YYDKDF (reference sequence). The CDR3 coding sequence is TGTGCCACCAGCAGAAACAGGGCCCTGAACACTGAAGCTTTCTTT. Encoded protein: CATSRNRALNTEAFF.

The rearrangement links TRBV5-5 to TRBJ2-1; tentative D call: TRBD2 (5 bases). Trimming left V 5 bases short and J 3 bases short, with 27 bases between. There are 19 residues in the CDR3. Germline-derived CDR1 and CDR2 are SGHKS and YYEKEE (reference sequence). DNA of the CDR3: TGTGCCAGCAGTTTGAAGACTACCAAAGCCCGAACTAGCTACAATGAGCAGTTCTTC. Its protein is CASSLKTTKARTSYNEQFF.

This clonotype appeared many times. In nucleotides, the CDR3 is TGTGCCAGCCCATTTAGGGGTGGCTACACCTTC. Its translation is CASPFRGGYTF. The J gene is TRBJ1-2, the V gene TRBV12-3 or TRBV12-4, with TRBD1 as a possible D gene (5 bases). V gave up 8 bases and J gave up 7 bases, with 11 bases separating them. CDR3 length: 11 amino acids.